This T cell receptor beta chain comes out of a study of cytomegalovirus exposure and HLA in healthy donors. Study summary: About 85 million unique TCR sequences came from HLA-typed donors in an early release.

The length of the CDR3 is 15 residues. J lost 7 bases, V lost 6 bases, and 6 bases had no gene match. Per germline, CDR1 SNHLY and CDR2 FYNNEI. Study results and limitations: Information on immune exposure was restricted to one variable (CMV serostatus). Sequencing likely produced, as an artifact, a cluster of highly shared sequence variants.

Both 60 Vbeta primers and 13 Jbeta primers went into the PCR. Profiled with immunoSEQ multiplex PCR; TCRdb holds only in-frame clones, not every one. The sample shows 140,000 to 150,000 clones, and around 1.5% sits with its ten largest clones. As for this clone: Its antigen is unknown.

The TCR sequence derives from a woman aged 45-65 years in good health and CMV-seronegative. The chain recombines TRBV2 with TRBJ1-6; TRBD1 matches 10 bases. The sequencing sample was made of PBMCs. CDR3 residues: CASRPGTGENSPLHF. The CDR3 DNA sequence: TGTGCCAGCAGACCCGGGACAGGGGAGAATTCACCCCTCCACTTT.